The 10 T cell receptor beta chains below were found in one sample sequenced in a study of early stage breast cancer tumors. TCRdb's table, derived via immunoSEQ multiplex PCR, lists solely in-frame clones and lacks some. The sample holds about 8,400 clones, approximately 75% seen once. Sequencing used normal breast tissue next to the tumor. The receptors were sampled from a person between 55 and 70 years old with breast cancer.

The V and J genes are TRBV6-1 and TRBJ2-2; D is perhaps TRBD2 (5 bases). Trimming cost V 4 bases and J 0 bases, with 9 bases left between them. CDR3 length: 15 residues. Per germline, CDR1 MNHNS and CDR2 SASEGT. The CDR3 nucleotides read TGTGCCAGCAGTGTCCTAGCAACGAACACCGGGGAGCTGTTTTTT. It specifies CASSVLATNTGELFF.

The rearrangement uses TRBV27 and TRBJ2-1, with D maybe TRBD1 (6 bases). Germline loops: CDR1 MNHEY, CDR2 SMNVEV (reference sequence). The CDR3 loop spans 13 amino acids. V lost 3 bases and J 8 bases, leaving 11 bases between the germline ends. CDR3 in amino acids: CASSFDRWDEQFF. CDR3 DNA sequence: TGTGCCAGCAGTTTTGACAGGTGGGATGAGCAGTTCTTC.

On this clone: A read error may produce the germline difference seen at one junction end. J is TRBJ1-4 and V is TRBV6-5, with 10 nucleotides matching TRBD1. CDR1 is MNHEY and CDR2 is SVGAGI in the germline V gene. The CDR3 has 15 residues. This CDR3 reads CASSLRQGAKEKLFF. CDR3 DNA: TGTGCCAGCAGTCTACGACAGGGGGCTAAAGAAAAACTGTTTTTT.

The chain joins TRBV11-3 to TRBJ2-1; D might be TRBD2 (5 bases). CDR1 and CDR2 from the germline V gene are SGHNT and YENEEA. The germline V and J ends were trimmed by 5 bases and 0 bases, with 11 bases remaining between them. The CDR3 loop spans 15 amino acids. The CDR3 sequence: CASSSAGSSYNEQFF. CDR3 nucleotides: TGTGCCAGCAGCAGCGCGGGCAGCTCCTACAATGAGCAGTTCTTC.

The chain combines TRBV5-4 with TRBJ2-3, with D possibly being TRBD1 (5 bases). Trimming took 0 bases from V and 9 from J, leaving 23 bases between them. The CDR3 consists of 17 residues. Germline V gives CDR1 SGHNT, CDR2 YYREEE (reference sequence). The CDR3 spells CASSLGDRRPPEDTQYF. Here the CDR3 DNA reads TGTGCCAGCAGCTTGGGCGACAGACGACCTCCAGAGGACACGCAGTATTTT. The full variable domain, rest sourced from reference TRBV5-4 and TRBJ2-3, is ETGVTQSPTHLIKTRGQQVTLRCSSQSGHNTVSWYQQALGQGPQFIFQYYREEENGRGNFPPRFSGLQFPNYSSELNVNALELDDSALYLCASSLGDRRPPEDTQYFGPGTRLTVL.

The V and J genes are TRBV9 and TRBJ2-1; D assignment may be TRBD1 or TRBD2 (5 bases each). V lost 3 bases and J lost 0, with 10 bases in between. Germline CDR1 and CDR2: SGDLS and YYNGEE. There are 15 residues in the CDR3. The CDR3: CASSAWGSSYNEQFF. The DNA for the CDR3 is TGTGCCAGCAGCGCTTGGGGGAGCTCCTACAATGAGCAGTTCTTC.

This chain joins TRBV27 and TRBJ1-2; D uncertain. CDR3 length equals 15 residues. V dropped 4 bases and J dropped 2 bases, with 14 bases sitting between them. CDR1 and CDR2 from the germline V gene are MNHEY and SMNVEV (reference sequence). The CDR3 region is CASSYDPEGNYGYTF. In DNA form, the CDR3 reads TGTGCCAGCAGTTATGACCCTGAGGGAAACTATGGCTACACCTTC.

This clone has only one observation. The chain joins TRBV10-3 to TRBJ2-2, with 9 bases fitting TRBD2. This CDR3 contains 13 residues. The V and J ends lost 5 bases and 5 bases, in that order; junction bases with no gene match: 0. Germline loops: CDR1 ENHRY, CDR2 SYGVKD. The chain's CDR3 is CAISLAGTGELFF. The CDR3 nucleotides are TGTGCCATCAGTCTAGCGGGGACCGGGGAGCTGTTTTTT.

This clone showed up just a few times. The chain links TRBV5-1 to TRBJ1-1, with D perhaps TRBD1 (6 bases). Germline V lookup: CDR1 SGHRS, CDR2 YFSETQ. This CDR3 comprises 17 residues. V lost 4 bases to trimming and J lost 3 bases, with 22 bases between them. This CDR3 is CASSPATQGGAYTEAFF. The CDR3 nucleotides read TGCGCCAGCAGCCCCGCTACACAGGGAGGGGCGTACACTGAAGCTTTCTTT.

This sequence joins TRBV7-2 and TRBJ1-3; D call uncertain. The CDR3 length is 14 residues. V lost 5 bases and J lost 1, with 9 bases in between. Germline V gene lookup returns CDR1 SGHTA and CDR2 FQGNSA. CDR3 nucleotide sequence: TGTGCCAGCAGCGCCTTGGGGTCTGGAAACACCATATATTTT. Translating it yields CASSALGSGNTIYF.